Sequencing of this TCR beta chain was carried out in a study of blood T cell repertoires in COVID-19. Overall study: The United States, Italy and Spain were the sources of the acute and convalescent COVID-19 samples. Sample material is recorded as cDNA or gDNA derived from T cells, B-cell-depleted T cells, or PBMCs.

Trimming cost V 3 bases and J 5 bases, with 10 bases left between them. CDR3 length: 13 amino acids. Original methodology: For nucleated cells, counts were estimated from reference gene primer amplification. The data were produced by immunoSEQ multiplex PCR, yet TCRdb's version contains in-frame clones alone and is incomplete. The D gene and trimming were derived from the DNA, and the V and J assignments and clone size from that table. Altogether 110,000 to 150,000 clones are present, 70% to 85% being singletons, with the ten largest covering around 2.7%. The clonotype comes from a woman at least 80 years old with acute or convalescent COVID-19. Sequenced: peripheral blood. The chain recombines TRBV12-3 or TRBV12-4 with TRBJ1-1; D perhaps matches TRBD1 (6 bases). The CDR3 coding sequence is TGTGCCAGCAGTTTTACAGGGCGGACTGAAGCTTTCTTT. The encoded protein is CASSFTGRTEAFF.